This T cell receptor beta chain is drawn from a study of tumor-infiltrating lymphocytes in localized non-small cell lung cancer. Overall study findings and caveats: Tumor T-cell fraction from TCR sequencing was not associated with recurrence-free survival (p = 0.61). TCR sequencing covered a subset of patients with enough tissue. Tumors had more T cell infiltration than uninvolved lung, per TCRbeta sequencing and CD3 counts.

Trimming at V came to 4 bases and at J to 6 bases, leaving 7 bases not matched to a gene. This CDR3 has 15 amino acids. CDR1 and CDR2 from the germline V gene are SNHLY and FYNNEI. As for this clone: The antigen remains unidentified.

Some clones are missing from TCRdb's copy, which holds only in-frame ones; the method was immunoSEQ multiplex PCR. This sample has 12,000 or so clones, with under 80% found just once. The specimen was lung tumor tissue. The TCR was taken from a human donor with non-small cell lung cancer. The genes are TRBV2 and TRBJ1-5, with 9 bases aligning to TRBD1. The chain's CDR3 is CASSVDRGMGQPQHF. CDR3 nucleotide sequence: TGTGCCAGCAGTGTGGACAGGGGTATGGGTCAGCCCCAGCATTTT.